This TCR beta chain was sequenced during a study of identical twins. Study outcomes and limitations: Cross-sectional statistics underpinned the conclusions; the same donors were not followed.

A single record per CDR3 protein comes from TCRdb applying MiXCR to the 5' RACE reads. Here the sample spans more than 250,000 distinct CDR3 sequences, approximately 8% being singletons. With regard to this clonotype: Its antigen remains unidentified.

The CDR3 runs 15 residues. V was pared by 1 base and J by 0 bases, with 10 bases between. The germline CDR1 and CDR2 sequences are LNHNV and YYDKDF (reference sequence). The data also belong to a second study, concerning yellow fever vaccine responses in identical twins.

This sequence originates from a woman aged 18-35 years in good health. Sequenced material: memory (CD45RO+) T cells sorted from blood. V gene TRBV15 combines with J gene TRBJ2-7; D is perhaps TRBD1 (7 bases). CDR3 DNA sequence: TGTGCCACCAGCAGAGGCCAGGGGGGCTCCTACGAGCAGTACGTC. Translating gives CATSRGQGGSYEQYV.